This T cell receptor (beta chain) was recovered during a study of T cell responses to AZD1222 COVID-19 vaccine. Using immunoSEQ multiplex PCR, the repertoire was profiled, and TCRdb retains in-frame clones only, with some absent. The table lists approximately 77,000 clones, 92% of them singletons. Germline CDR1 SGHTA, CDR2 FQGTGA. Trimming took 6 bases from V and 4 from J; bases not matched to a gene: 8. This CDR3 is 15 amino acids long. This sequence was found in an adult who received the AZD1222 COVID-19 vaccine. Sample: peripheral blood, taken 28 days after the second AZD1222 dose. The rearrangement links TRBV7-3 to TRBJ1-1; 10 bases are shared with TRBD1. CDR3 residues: CASRTTGGTSTEAFF. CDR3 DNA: TGTGCCAGCAGGACGACAGGGGGCACATCCACTGAAGCTTTCTTT.